Listed below are T cell receptor beta chains from one sample, sequenced in a study of regulatory T cells in long-lasting Graves disease. From the multiplex PCR reads, TCRdb called clonotypes with MiXCR, one entry per CDR3 protein. There are about 310,000 distinct CDR3 sequences in the sample; roughly a fifth occur only once, and approximately 53% lies in the top ten. The sequenced sample was peripheral blood mononuclear cells (PBMCs), obtained when the disease was refractory, from a patient treated with antithyroid drugs. The receptors shown here come from a female donor with Graves disease. The CDR3 runs from the conserved cysteine through the conserved F or W.

>TRBJ1-1|TRBV20-1|15
CSARDSGTGETEAFF
>TRBJ2-5|TRBV6-5|15
CASSYAQGDQETQYF
>TRBJ2-1|TRBV7-2|15
CASSLVVNSYNEQFF
>TRBJ2-1|TRBV20-1|14
CSARPSGTYNEQFF
>TRBJ1-5|TRBV4-1|15
CASSQVMGGNQPQHF
>TRBJ1-6|TRBV25-1|15
CASSEWRDRDSPLHF
>TRBJ2-2|TRBV6-2/TRBV6-3|15
CASSEAGSDTGELFF
>TRBJ1-1|TRBV5-1|13
CASSLGQGNEAFF
>TRBJ1-2|TRBV4-3|18
CASSQASRTVSINYGYTF
>TRBJ2-4|TRBV20-1|13
CSASMVDKNIQYF
>TRBJ2-7|TRBV7-2|12
CASSSSLHEQYF
>TRBJ2-7|TRBV20-1|15
CSARSGSDSGYEQYF
>TRBJ2-1|TRBV7-9|11
CASSLGDEQFF
>TRBJ1-4|TRBV28|14
CASSLVRGEEKLFF
>TRBJ2-2|TRBV3-1|16
CASSHIWDRVAGELFF
>TRBJ1-2|TRBV20-1|12
CSAAGPIYGYTF
>TRBJ1-1|TRBV20-1|14
CSASSWEGVTEAFF
>TRBJ2-1|TRBV20-1|18
CSARDREGTSGIYNEQFF
>TRBJ2-7|TRBV5-1|12
CASSLGNTGKYF
>TRBJ1-1|TRBV7-2|14
CASSRRLPGAEAFF
>TRBJ2-3|TRBV5-6|16
CASSLKGDWNTDTQYF
>NA|TRBV7-9|15
CASSSSPHRGETQYF
>TRBJ1-4|TRBV12-3/TRBV12-4|14
CASTSGTGREKLFF
>TRBJ2-3|TRBV28|14
CASSKPGFADTQYF
>TRBJ1-3|TRBV11-2|16
CASSSIRGPSGNTIYF
>TRBJ2-7|TRBV3-1|15
CASSLAGAANYEQYF
>TRBJ2-7|TRBV3-1|14
CASSQEGGGNEQYF
>TRBJ1-2|TRBV7-9|13
CASSSPETYGYTF
>TRBJ2-1|TRBV2|15
CASRMGLAGVDEQFF
>TRBJ2-7|TRBV12-3/TRBV12-4|16
CASSKFWTSGTYEQYF
>TRBJ2-1|TRBV28|15
CASRKNSASYNEQFF
>TRBJ2-7|TRBV28|17
CASTKGRLAGRWYEQYF
>TRBJ2-7|TRBV7-2|13
CASSLAGVDRQYF
>TRBJ2-7|TRBV9|15
CASSVAPGSSYEQYF
>TRBJ2-7|TRBV11-2|20
CASSQGLAGRSGSGSYEQYF
>TRBJ2-2|TRBV7-3|13
CASSVSRTGELFF
>TRBJ1-6|TRBV4-3|15
CASSQGDVRNSPLHF
>TRBJ2-7|TRBV27|14
CASSWGRESYEQYF
>TRBJ2-5|TRBV19|19
CASSIGSDRGLSWGETQYF
>TRBJ1-4|TRBV4-1|15
CASSQGDIRKGKLFF
>TRBJ2-7|TRBV28|15
CASSPLVAGGPEQYF
>TRBJ2-7|TRBV15|16
CATSRTTGQGFYEQYF
>TRBJ1-5|TRBV6-1|15
CASRALDRDNQPQHF
>TRBJ1-2|TRBV7-2|15
CASSSTDSFLYGYTF
>TRBJ2-7|TRBV19|18
CASSAPPPGDTSWSEQYF
>TRBJ2-2|TRBV6-1|13
CASSQEDTGELFF
>TRBJ2-2|TRBV24-1|12
CAAGESLGELFF
>TRBJ2-7|TRBV2|11
CASTGTHEQYF
>TRBJ2-7|TRBV7-2|15
CASSPQSGRVDEQYF
>TRBJ2-5|TRBV7-2|18
CASSPGTSGRRVQETQYF
>TRBJ1-2|TRBV5-1|15
CASSQGTGANYGYTF
>TRBJ2-1|TRBV6-1|15
CASSEAIDRGREQFF
>TRBJ1-1|TRBV30|13
CAWSPTGNTEAFF
>TRBJ1-2|TRBV19|14
CASSPTGNGYGYTF
>TRBJ1-2|TRBV6-1|16
CASSEGIGSSNYGYTF
>TRBJ2-7|TRBV7-2|16
CASSPGLAGTSYEQYF
>TRBJ2-6|TRBV30|16
CASFHLGDSGANVLTF
>TRBJ2-7|TRBV29-1|13
CSVANTGSYEQYF
>TRBJ2-5|TRBV6-2/TRBV6-3|16
CASRLGLAGLVETQYF
>TRBJ2-2|TRBV7-8|15
CASSSLAGNTGELFF